A selection of T cell receptor beta chains follows, all from one sample in a study of T cell responses to AZD1222 COVID-19 vaccine. TCRdb keeps only in-frame clones here, not all; method: immunoSEQ multiplex PCR. Of tens of thousands of clones in the sample, 85% to 90% were seen once. The sample here was peripheral blood, taken on day 0 of AZD1222 vaccination. Source of these receptors: an adult in good health. Each CDR3 is given without its conserved first and last residue.

V gene: TRBV11-2
CDR3 protein: ASSLNRDSNQPQH

V gene: TRBV6-2/TRBV6-3
CDR3 protein: ASSSRDRGFDSPLH

V gene: TRBV6-5
CDR3 protein: ASRRQTVNQPQH

V gene: TRBV9
CDR3 protein: ASSVDRGEKLF

V gene: TRBV19
CDR3 protein: ASSIPTGSSNQPQH

V gene: TRBV28
CDR3 protein: ASTLFRNTEAF

V gene: TRBV6-5
CDR3 protein: ASSGTGRTEAF

V gene: TRBV5-1
CDR3 protein: ASSAGPTARGYT

V gene: TRBV6-1
CDR3 protein: ASSENWNSPLH

V gene: TRBV5-4
CDR3 protein: ASSPIGSPLH

V gene: TRBV12-5
CDR3 protein: ASVAEGWEYTGELF

V gene: TRBV13
CDR3 protein: ASSLWGAYLEEQY

V gene: TRBV11-2
CDR3 protein: ASSLVLQGTIY

V gene: TRBV10-1
CDR3 protein: ASSVTTAEAF

V gene: TRBV27
CDR3 protein: ASRLQGGNTEAF

V gene: TRBV9
CDR3 protein: ASSVGSVSGNTIY

V gene: TRBV27
CDR3 protein: ASSLGVGAGGFNQPQH